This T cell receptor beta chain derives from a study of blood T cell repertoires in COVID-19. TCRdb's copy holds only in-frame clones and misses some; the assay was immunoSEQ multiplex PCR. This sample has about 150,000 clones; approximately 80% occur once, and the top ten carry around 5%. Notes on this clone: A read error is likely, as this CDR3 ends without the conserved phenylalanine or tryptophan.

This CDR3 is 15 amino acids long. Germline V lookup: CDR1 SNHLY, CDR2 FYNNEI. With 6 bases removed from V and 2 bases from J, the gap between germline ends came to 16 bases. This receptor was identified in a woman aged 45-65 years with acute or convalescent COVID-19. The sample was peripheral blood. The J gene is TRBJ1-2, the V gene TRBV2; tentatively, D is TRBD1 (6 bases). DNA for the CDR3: TGTGCCAGCAGCCACAATACAGGGATCAACTATGGCTACACCCTC. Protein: CASSHNTGINYGYTL.